This T cell receptor (beta chain) was captured by sequencing in a study of blood T cell repertoires in COVID-19. CDR3 size: 12 residues. CDR1 is ENHRY, CDR2 SYGVKD, per germline. The V gene end was trimmed by 5 bases and the J gene end by 8 bases; junction bases not matched to a gene: 5. Ages ranged from about 18 to 89 years, with residence in around 24 US areas. Which cohort a participant joined came from the clinical history participants gave. TCRdb keeps only in-frame clones here, not all; method: immunoSEQ multiplex PCR. The repertoire holds 250,000 to 350,000 clones, with about 85% as singletons.

Material: PBMCs or T cells enriched from blood (not recorded which). This receptor was taken from a woman aged 50 to 60 who had recovered from COVID-19. This chain joins TRBV10-3 and TRBJ1-2; 7 bases align to TRBD1. CDR3 amino acids: CAISPTGFGYTF. CDR3 coding DNA: TGTGCCATCAGTCCGACAGGGTTCGGCTACACCTTC.